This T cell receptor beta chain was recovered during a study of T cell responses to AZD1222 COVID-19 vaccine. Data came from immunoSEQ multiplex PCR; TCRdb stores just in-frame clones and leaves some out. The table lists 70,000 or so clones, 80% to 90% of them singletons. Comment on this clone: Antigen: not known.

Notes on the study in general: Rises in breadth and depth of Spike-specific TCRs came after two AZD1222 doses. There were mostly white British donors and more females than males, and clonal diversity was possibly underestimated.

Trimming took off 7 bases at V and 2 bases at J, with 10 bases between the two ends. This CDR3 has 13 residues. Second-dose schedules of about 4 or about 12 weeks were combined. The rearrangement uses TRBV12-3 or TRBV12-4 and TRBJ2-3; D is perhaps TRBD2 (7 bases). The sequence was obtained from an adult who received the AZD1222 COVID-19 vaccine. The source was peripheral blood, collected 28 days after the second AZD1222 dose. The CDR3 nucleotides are TGTGCCAGCACCCGGGGGGCCACAGATACGCAGTATTTT. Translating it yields CASTRGATDTQYF.